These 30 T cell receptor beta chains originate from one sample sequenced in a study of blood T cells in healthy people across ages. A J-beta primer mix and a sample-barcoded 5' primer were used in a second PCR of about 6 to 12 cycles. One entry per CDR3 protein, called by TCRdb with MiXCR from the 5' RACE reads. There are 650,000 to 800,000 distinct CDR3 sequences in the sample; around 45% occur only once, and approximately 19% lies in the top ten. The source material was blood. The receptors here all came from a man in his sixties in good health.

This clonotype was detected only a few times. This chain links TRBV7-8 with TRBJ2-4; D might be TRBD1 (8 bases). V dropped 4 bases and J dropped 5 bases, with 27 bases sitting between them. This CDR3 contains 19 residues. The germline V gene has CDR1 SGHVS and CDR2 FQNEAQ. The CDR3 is CASSSPTAARQGRENIQYF. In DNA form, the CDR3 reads TGTGCCAGCAGCTCACCAACGGCCGCCCGACAGGGGAGGGAAAACATTCAGTACTTC.

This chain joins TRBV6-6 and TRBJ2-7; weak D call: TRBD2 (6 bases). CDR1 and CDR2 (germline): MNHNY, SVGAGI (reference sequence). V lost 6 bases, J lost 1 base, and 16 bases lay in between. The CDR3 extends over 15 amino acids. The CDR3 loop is CASRGDGGISYEQYF. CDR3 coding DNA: TGTGCCAGCAGGGGGGATGGAGGGATTTCCTACGAGCAGTACTTC.

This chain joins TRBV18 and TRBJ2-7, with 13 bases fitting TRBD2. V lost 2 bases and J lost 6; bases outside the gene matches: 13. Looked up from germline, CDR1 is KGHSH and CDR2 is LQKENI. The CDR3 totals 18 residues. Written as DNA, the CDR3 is TGTGCCAGCTCACCATTCTCCTGGACTAGCGGGGGCTCCAGCGAGCAGTACTTC. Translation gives CASSPFSWTSGGSSEQYF. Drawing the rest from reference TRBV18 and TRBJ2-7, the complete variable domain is NAGVMQNPRHLVRRRGQEARLRCSPMKGHSHVYWYRQLPEEGLKFMVYLQKENIIDESGMPKERFSAEFPKEGPSILRIQQVVRGDSAAYFCASSPFSWTSGGSSEQYFGPGTRLTVT.

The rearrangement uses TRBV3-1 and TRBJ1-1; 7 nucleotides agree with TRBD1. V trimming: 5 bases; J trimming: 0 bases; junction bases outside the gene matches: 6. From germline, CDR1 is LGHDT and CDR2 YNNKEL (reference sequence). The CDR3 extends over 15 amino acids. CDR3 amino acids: CASSNRGTVNTEAFF. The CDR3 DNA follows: TGTGCCAGCAGCAACCGGGGGACAGTGAACACTGAAGCTTTCTTT.

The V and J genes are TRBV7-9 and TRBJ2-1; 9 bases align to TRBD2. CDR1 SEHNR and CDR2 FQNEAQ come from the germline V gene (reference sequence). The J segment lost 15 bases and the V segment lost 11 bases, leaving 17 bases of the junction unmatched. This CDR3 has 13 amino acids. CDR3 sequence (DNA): TGTGCCTCCTCAATAGCGGGGGATACCAATTTGTTCTTC. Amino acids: CASSIAGDTNLFF.

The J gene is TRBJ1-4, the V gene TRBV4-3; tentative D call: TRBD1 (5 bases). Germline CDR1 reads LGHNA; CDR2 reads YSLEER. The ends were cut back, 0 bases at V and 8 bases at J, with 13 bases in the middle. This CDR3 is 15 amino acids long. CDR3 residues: CASSQDSGREEKLFF. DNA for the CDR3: TGCGCCAGCAGCCAAGATTCAGGGCGGGAGGAAAAACTGTTTTTT.

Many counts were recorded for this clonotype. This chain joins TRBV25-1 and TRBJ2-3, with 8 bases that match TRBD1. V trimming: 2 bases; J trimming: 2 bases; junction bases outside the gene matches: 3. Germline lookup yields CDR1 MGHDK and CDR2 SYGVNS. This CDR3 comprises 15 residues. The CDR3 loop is CASSERDRTTDTQYF. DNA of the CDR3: TGTGCCAGCAGTGAACGGGACAGGACCACAGATACGCAGTATTTT.

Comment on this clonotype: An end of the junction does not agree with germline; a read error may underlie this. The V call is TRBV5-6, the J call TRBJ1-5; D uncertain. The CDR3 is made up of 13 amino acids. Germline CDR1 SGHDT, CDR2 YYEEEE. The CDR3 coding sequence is TGTGCCTGCAGCTTGGGAGGTTCGCAGCCCCAGCATTTT. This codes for CACSLGGSQPQHF.

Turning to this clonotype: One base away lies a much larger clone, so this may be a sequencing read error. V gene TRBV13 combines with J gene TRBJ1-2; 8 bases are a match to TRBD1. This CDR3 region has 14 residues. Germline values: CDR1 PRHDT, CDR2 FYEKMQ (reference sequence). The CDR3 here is CASSERQGSYSYTF. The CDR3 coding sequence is TGTGCCAGCAGCGAACGACAGGGGAGCTATAGCTACACCTTC.

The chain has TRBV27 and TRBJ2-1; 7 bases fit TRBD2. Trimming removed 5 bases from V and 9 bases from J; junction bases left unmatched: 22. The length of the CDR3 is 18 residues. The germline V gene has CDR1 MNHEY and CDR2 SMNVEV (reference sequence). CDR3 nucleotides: TGTGCCAGCAGTCTCCCCGGGAGGCCGGGCTTTTGGAAGAGTGAGCAGTTCTTC. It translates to CASSLPGRPGFWKSEQFF.

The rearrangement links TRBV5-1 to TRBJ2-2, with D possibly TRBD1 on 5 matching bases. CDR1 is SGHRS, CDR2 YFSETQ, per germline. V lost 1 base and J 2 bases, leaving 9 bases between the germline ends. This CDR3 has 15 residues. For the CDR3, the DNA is TGCGCCAGCAGCTTGCACAGGCCAAACACCGGGGAGCTGTTTTTT. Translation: CASSLHRPNTGELFF.

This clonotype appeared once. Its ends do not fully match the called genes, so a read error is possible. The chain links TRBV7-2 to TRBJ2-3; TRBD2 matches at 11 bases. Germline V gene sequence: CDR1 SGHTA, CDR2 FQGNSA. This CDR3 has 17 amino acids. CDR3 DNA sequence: TGTGCCAGCAGCTCTAGGAATCTAGCGGGGGGCACATATACGCAGTATTTT. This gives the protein CASSSRNLAGGTYTQYF.

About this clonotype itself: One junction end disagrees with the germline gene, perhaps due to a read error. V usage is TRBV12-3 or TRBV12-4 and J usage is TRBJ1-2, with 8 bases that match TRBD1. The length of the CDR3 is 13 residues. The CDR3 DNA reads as TGTGCCTGCAGTCCAACAGGGGGTGAGGGCTACACCTTC. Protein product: CACSPTGGEGYTF.

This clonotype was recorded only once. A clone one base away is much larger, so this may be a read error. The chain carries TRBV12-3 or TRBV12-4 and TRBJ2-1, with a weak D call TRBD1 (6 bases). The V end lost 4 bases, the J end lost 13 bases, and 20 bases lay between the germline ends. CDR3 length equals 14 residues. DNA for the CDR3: TGTGCCAGCAGTTCTGTGGGACAAAAAAAGACCCAGTTCTTC. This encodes CASSSVGQKKTQFF.

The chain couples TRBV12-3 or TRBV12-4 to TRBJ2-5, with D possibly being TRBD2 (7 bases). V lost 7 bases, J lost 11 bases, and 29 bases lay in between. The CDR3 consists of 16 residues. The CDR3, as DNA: TGTGCCAGCACCCCGGATGGGGGGGGCTCCTACAATGAGCAGTACTTC. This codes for CASTPDGGGSYNEQYF.

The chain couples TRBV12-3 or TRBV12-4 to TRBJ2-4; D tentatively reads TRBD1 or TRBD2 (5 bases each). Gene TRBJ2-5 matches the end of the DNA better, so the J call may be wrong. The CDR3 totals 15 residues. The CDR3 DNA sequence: TGTGCCAGCAGCCCCGACCGCCCGGGGCGGGAGACCCAGTACTTC. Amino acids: CASSPDRPGRETQYF.

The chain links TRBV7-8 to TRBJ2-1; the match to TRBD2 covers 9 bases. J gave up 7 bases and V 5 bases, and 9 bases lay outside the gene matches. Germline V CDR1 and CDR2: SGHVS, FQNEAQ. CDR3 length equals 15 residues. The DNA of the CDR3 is TGTGCCAGCAGCCCTGGGACTAGCCTCGGGAATGAGCAGTTCTTC. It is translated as CASSPGTSLGNEQFF.

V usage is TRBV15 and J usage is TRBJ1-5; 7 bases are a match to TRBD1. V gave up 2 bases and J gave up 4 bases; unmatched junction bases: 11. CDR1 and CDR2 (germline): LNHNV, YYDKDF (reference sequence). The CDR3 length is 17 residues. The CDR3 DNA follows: TGTGCCACCAGCAGAAGGGGGGACAGTGGGAAGAATCAGCCCCAGCATTTT. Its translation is CATSRRGDSGKNQPQHF.

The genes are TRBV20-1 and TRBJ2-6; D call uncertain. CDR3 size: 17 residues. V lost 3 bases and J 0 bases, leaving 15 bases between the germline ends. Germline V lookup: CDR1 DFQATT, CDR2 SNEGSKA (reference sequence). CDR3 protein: CSARSVRITSGANVLTF. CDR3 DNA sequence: TGCAGTGCTAGGTCGGTCAGGATAACCTCTGGGGCCAACGTCCTGACTTTC.

CDR3 coding DNA: TGTGCCAGCAGATCCGGGACGGTAGGCTATAATTCACCCCTCCACTTT. Its translation: CASRSGTVGYNSPLHF. V and J are TRBV6-1 and TRBJ1-6; the D gene is possibly TRBD1 (5 bases). Germline V gene data show CDR1 as MNHNS and CDR2 as SASEGT. CDR3 length: 16 amino acids. Trimming took off 6 bases at V and 3 bases at J, with 15 bases between the two ends.

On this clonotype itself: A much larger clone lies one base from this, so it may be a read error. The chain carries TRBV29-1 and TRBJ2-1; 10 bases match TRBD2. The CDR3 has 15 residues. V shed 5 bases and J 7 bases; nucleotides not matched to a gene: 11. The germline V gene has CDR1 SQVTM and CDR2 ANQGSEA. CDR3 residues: CSVPHRRAGGNEQFF. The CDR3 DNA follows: TGCAGCGTTCCCCACCGACGAGCGGGGGGGAATGAGCAGTTCTTC.

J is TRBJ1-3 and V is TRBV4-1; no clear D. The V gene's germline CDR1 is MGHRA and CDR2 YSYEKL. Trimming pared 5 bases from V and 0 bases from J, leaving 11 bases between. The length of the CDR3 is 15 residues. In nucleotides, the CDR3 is TGCGCCAGCAGCAAGACCCGAGGCTCTGGAAACACCATATATTTT. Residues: CASSKTRGSGNTIYF.

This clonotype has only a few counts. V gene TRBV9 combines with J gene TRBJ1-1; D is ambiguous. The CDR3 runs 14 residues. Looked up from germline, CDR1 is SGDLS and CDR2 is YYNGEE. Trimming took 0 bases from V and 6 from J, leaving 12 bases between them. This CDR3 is CASSVDRAGAEAFF. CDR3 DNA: TGTGCCAGCAGCGTAGATCGGGCGGGCGCTGAAGCTTTCTTT.

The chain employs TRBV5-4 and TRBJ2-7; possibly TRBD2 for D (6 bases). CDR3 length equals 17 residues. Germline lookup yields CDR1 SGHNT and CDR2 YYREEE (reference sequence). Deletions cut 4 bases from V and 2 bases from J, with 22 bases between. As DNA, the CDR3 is TGTGCCAGCAGCAGAGGAGGGATGATAAGCATAACCTACGAGCAGTACTTC. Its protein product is CASSRGGMISITYEQYF.

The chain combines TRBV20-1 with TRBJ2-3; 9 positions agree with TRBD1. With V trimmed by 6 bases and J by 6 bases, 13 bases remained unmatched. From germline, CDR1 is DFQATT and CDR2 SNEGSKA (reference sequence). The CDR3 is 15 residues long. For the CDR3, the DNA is TGCAGTGCGGGGGACAGGGACGAGGTTTCGGATACGCAGTATTTT. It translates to CSAGDRDEVSDTQYF.

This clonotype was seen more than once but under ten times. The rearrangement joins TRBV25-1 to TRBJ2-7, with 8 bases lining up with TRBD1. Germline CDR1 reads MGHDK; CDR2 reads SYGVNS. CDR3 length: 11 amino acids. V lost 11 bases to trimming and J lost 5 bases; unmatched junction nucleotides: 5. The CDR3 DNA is TGTGCCTCGGGACAGGCCCACGAGCAGTACTTC. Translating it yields CASGQAHEQYF.

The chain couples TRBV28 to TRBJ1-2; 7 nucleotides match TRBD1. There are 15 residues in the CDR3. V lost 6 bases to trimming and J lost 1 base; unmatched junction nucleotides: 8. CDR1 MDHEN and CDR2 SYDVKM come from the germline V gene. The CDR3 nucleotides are TGTGCCAGCAGCCTACAGGGGTCGGTTAACTATGGCTACACCTTC. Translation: CASSLQGSVNYGYTF.

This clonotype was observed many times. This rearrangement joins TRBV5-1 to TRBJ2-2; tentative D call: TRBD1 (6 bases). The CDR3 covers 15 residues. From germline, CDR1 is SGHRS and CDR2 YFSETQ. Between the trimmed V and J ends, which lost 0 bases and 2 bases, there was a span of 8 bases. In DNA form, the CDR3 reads TGCGCCAGCAGCTTGGTGGACAGAAACACCGGGGAGCTGTTTTTT. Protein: CASSLVDRNTGELFF.

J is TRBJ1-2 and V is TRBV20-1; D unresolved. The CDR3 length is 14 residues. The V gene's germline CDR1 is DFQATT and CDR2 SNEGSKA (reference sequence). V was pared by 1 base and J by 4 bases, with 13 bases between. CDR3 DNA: TGCAGTGCTAGAGTTGCGGGGTCGGCCTATGGCTACACCTTC. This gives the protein CSARVAGSAYGYTF.

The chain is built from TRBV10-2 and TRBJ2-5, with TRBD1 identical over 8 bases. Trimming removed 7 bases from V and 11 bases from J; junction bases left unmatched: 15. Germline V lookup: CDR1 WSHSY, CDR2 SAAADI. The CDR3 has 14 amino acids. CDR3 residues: CASTKGQAPSQQYF. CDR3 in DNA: TGCGCCAGCACAAAGGGACAGGCCCCCTCCCAGCAGTACTTC.